This TCR beta chain was captured by sequencing in a study of cytomegalovirus exposure and HLA in healthy donors. Study conclusions and caveats: Reportedly, diagnosis of cytomegalovirus status by the classifier showed high specificity and sensitivity.

Notes on this clone: Its antigen is unknown.

In the PCR, 60 Vbeta and 13 Jbeta primers were used. Clones were sequenced by immunoSEQ multiplex PCR, and TCRdb holds only the in-frame ones, with some missing. Its listing shows 50,000 to 70,000 clones. In germline, CDR1 is SEHNR, CDR2 FQNEAQ (reference sequence). With 5 bases removed from V and 5 bases from J, the gap between germline ends came to 8 bases. The CDR3 runs to 12 residues. The chain links TRBV7-9 to TRBJ2-3; possibly TRBD2 for D (5 bases). Sequenced: PBMCs. The receptor was derived from a woman aged 18-35 years in good health and CMV-seronegative. This CDR3 reads CASSPSGDTQYF. The CDR3 nucleotides read TGTGCCAGCAGCCCAAGCGGAGATACGCAGTATTTT.